Listed here is a single T cell receptor beta chain. This sample was taken from a study of tumor-infiltrating lymphocytes in primary liver carcinoma. Co-extraction yielded RNA and DNA from around 20-30 mg of unsorted bulk tissue. The template, about 540 ng total RNA, yielded TCR beta cDNA made with a constant-region primer. Three-round nested multiplex PCR performed with slightly modified ARM-PCR produced the TCR beta libraries. A C-beta reverse primer and TRBV1-TRBV30 forward primers served in each of the first two PCR rounds, at approximately 10 cycles apiece. One entry per CDR3 protein results from TCRdb running MiXCR on the multiplex PCR reads. The table shows about 100,000 distinct CDR3 sequences, with approximately 70% occurring only once. The germline V gene has CDR1 SNHLY and CDR2 FYNNEI. The CDR3 has 14 residues. J lost 2 bases, V lost 7 bases, and 3 bases had no gene match.

V usage is TRBV2 and J usage is TRBJ2-1; 9 nucleotides align to TRBD1. Sequenced material: liver tumor tissue from sampling region 2. Stated subset: tumor region T2, inferior pole. This clonotype was sampled from a woman in her fifties or sixties with primary liver carcinoma and hepatitis B virus infection. The DNA of the CDR3 is TGTGCCAGCACACGGGACAGGGCCTACAATGAGCAGTTCTTC. It specifies CASTRDRAYNEQFF.